Listed below are T cell receptor beta chains from one sample, sequenced in a study of Graves' ophthalmopathy and Graves' hyperthyroidism. TCRdb re-called the multiplex PCR reads through MiXCR, storing one row per CDR3 protein. The table has about 500,000 distinct CDR3 sequences, approximately 35% seen once. Material for sequencing was peripheral blood or thyroid tissue (not recorded which). The receptors were sampled from an adult man with Graves' hyperthyroidism. Each CDR3 is given with its conserved first and last residue. A D gene is named only where the DNA matches it firmly. Clone size is shown for a subset of rows, as once, few, many or a class of expanded clone.

D gene: TRBD1
J gene: TRBJ2-2
clone size: .
V gene: TRBV9
CDR3 protein: CASSRGTGGPTGELFF
CDR3 DNA: TGTGCCAGCAGCCGAGGGACAGGGGGGCCCACCGGGGAGCTGTTTTTT

D gene: TRBD2
J gene: TRBJ2-1
clone size: .
V gene: TRBV20-1
CDR3 protein: CSARDGLANWQFF
CDR3 DNA: TGCAGTGCTAGAGACGGACTAGCGAATTGGCAGTTCTTC

D gene: .
J gene: TRBJ2-5
clone size: many
V gene: TRBV7-9
CDR3 protein: CASSWDLQETQYF
CDR3 DNA: TGTGCCAGCAGCTGGGACCTCCAAGAGACCCAGTACTTC

D gene: TRBD2
J gene: TRBJ2-3
clone size: .
V gene: TRBV10-3
CDR3 protein: CAISGGLAATDTQYF
CDR3 DNA: TGTGCCATCAGTGGGGGACTAGCGGCCACAGATACGCAGTATTTT

D gene: .
J gene: TRBJ1-2
clone size: .
V gene: TRBV5-1
CDR3 protein: CASSLNTWGSEANYGYTF
CDR3 DNA: TGCGCCAGCAGCTTGAACACGTGGGGCAGTGAAGCTAACTATGGCTACACCTTC

D gene: .
J gene: TRBJ1-1
clone size: many
V gene: TRBV14
CDR3 protein: CASSGQMNTEAFF
CDR3 DNA: TGTGCCAGCAGCGGTCAGATGAACACTGAAGCTTTCTTT

D gene: .
J gene: TRBJ2-7
clone size: many
V gene: TRBV10-3
CDR3 protein: CAIRQEYEQYF
CDR3 DNA: TGTGCCATCAGACAGGAATACGAGCAGTACTTC

D gene: TRBD1
J gene: TRBJ2-7
clone size: .
V gene: TRBV20-1
CDR3 protein: CSADPSGGSDYYEQYF
CDR3 DNA: TGCAGTGCCGACCCTTCAGGGGGCAGTGACTACTACGAGCAGTACTTC

D gene: .
J gene: TRBJ1-1
clone size: many
V gene: TRBV29-1
CDR3 protein: CSVVVGRGFSEAFF
CDR3 DNA: TGCAGCGTTGTGGTAGGGCGGGGGTTCTCTGAAGCTTTCTTT

D gene: TRBD1
J gene: TRBJ1-1
clone size: many
V gene: TRBV3-1
CDR3 protein: CASSSDRANTEAFF
CDR3 DNA: TGTGCCAGCAGCTCGGACAGGGCGAACACTGAAGCTTTCTTT

D gene: TRBD1
J gene: TRBJ2-7
clone size: .
V gene: TRBV12-3/TRBV12-4
CDR3 protein: CASSPHHRGYEQYF
CDR3 DNA: TGTGCCAGCAGTCCACACCACAGGGGCTACGAGCAGTACTTC

D gene: .
J gene: TRBJ2-2
clone size: many
V gene: TRBV14
CDR3 protein: CASSRRPGELFF
CDR3 DNA: TGTGCCAGCAGCCGCAGGCCCGGGGAGCTGTTTTTT

D gene: .
J gene: TRBJ1-5
clone size: many
V gene: TRBV20-1
CDR3 protein: CSASSSVPQVSNQPQHF
CDR3 DNA: TGCAGTGCTAGTTCTTCTGTCCCACAGGTTAGCAATCAGCCCCAGCATTTT

D gene: TRBD1
J gene: TRBJ2-7
clone size: .
V gene: TRBV29-1
CDR3 protein: CSVAAGQGYEQYF
CDR3 DNA: TGCAGCGTTGCTGCGGGACAGGGTTACGAGCAGTACTTC

D gene: .
J gene: TRBJ1-1
clone size: .
V gene: TRBV5-5
CDR3 protein: CASSLATAVNTEAFF
CDR3 DNA: TGTGCCAGCAGCTTGGCCACTGCCGTGAACACTGAAGCTTTCTTT

D gene: TRBD2
J gene: TRBJ2-1
clone size: once
V gene: TRBV20-1
CDR3 protein: CSARDGASGGAWNEQFF
CDR3 DNA: TGCAGTGCTAGAGATGGGGCTAGCGGGGGGGCTTGGAATGAGCAGTTCTTC

D gene: .
J gene: TRBJ2-2
clone size: many
V gene: TRBV19
CDR3 protein: CASSIGDIKTGELFF
CDR3 DNA: TGTGCCAGTAGTATCGGAGACATCAAAACCGGGGAGCTGTTTTTT

D gene: TRBD2
J gene: TRBJ2-5
clone size: many
V gene: TRBV7-6
CDR3 protein: CASRLLAGTQETQYF
CDR3 DNA: TGTGCCAGCAGACTACTAGCGGGGACCCAAGAGACCCAGTACTTC

D gene: .
J gene: TRBJ1-2
clone size: many
V gene: TRBV7-3
CDR3 protein: CASSLAGDDYGYTF
CDR3 DNA: TGTGCCAGCAGCTTGGCGGGGGACGACTATGGCTACACCTTC

D gene: .
J gene: TRBJ1-1
clone size: many
V gene: TRBV10-3
CDR3 protein: CAISETNMNTEAFF
CDR3 DNA: TGTGCCATCAGTGAAACAAATATGAACACTGAAGCTTTCTTT

D gene: TRBD1
J gene: TRBJ1-6
clone size: many
V gene: TRBV6-1
CDR3 protein: CASSQDRAFYNSPLHF
CDR3 DNA: TGTGCCAGCAGTCAGGACAGGGCATTTTATAATTCACCCCTCCACTTT

D gene: TRBD1
J gene: TRBJ1-3
clone size: many
V gene: TRBV19
CDR3 protein: CASSTSPRQGSGNTIYF
CDR3 DNA: TGTGCCAGTAGTACCTCCCCTCGACAGGGCTCTGGAAACACCATATATTTT